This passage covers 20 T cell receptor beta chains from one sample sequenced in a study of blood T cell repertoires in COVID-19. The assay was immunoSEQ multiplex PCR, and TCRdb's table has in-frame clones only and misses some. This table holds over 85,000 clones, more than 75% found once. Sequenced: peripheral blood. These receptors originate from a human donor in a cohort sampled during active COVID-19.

The CDR3 coding sequence is TGTGCCAGCACCAGTGGGGCCAACGTCCTGACTTTC. Translating gives CASTSGANVLTF. The gene calls are TRBV19 and TRBJ2-6; D is undetermined. The V gene lost 9 bases and the J gene lost 3 bases, with 6 bases spanning the gap. CDR3 length equals 12 residues. The germline V gene has CDR1 LNHDA and CDR2 SQIVND (reference sequence).

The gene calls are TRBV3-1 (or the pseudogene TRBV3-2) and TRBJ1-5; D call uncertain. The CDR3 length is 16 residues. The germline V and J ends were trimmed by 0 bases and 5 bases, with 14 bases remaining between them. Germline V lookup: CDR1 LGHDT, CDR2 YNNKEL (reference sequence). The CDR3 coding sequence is TGTGCCAGCAGCCAAGATAGGCCCGGGTTGGATCAGCCCCAGCATTTT. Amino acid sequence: CASSQDRPGLDQPQHF.

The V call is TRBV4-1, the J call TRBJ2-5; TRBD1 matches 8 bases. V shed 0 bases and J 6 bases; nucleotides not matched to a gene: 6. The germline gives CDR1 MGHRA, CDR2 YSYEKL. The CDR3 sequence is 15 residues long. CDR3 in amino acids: CASSQDRTGTKTQYF. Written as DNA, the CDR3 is TGCGCCAGCAGCCAAGACCGGACAGGGACAAAGACCCAGTACTTC.

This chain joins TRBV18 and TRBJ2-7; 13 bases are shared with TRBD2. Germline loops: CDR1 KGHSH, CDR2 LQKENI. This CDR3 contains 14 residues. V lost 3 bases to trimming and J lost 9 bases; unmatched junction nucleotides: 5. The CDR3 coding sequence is TGTGCCAGCTCACCTGGACTAGCGGGAGAGGGGCAGTACTTC. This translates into CASSPGLAGEGQYF.

In nucleotides, the CDR3 is TGTGCCAGCAGTTACCCCGCAGGGGAGGGAAGGTCACCCCTCCACTTT. It yields the protein CASSYPAGEGRSPLHF. The chain links TRBV6-6 to TRBJ1-6; maybe TRBD1 (6 bases). V was shortened by 2 bases and J by 10 bases, with 18 bases between the two germline ends. This CDR3 spans 16 amino acids. Germline CDR1 MNHNY, CDR2 SVGAGI (reference sequence).

In DNA, the CDR3 is TGTGCCAGTAGTACACGGACAGGGGAAGCTTTCTTT. It yields the protein CASSTRTGEAFF. The J gene is TRBJ1-1, the V gene TRBV19, with TRBD1 identical over 8 bases. This CDR3 has 12 amino acids. V trimming: 4 bases; J trimming: 8 bases; junction bases outside the gene matches: 3. Germline loops: CDR1 LNHDA, CDR2 SQIVND (reference sequence).

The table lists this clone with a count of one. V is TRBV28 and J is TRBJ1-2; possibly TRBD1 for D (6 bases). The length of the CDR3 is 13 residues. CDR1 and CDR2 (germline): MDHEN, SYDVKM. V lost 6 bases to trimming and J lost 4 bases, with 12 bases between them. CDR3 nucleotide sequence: TGTGCCAGCAGACTAGGACAGAGCTATGGCTACACCTTC. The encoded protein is CASRLGQSYGYTF.

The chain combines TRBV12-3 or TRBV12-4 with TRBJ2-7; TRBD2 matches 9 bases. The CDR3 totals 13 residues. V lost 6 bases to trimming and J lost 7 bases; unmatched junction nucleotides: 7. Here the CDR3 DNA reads TGTGCCAGCAGCACGGGACTAGCCTGGGAGCAGTACTTC. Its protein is CASSTGLAWEQYF.

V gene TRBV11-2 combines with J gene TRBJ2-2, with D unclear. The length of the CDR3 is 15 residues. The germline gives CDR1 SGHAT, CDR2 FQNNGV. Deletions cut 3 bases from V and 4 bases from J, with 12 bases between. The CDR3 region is CASSFTATSTGELFF. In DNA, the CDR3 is TGTGCCAGCAGCTTTACTGCAACGAGCACCGGGGAGCTGTTTTTT.

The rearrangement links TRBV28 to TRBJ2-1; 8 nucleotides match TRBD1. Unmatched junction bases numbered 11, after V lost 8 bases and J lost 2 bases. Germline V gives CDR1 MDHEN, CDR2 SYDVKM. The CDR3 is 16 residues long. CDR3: CASRMWTGNPYNEQFF. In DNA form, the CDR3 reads TGTGCCAGCCGAATGTGGACAGGGAACCCCTACAATGAGCAGTTCTTC.

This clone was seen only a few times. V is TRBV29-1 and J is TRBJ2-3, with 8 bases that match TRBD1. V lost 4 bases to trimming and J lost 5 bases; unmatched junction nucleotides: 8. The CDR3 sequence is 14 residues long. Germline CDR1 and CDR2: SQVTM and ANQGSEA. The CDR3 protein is CSVAWAGGGDTQYF. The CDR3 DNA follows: TGCAGCGTTGCGTGGGCAGGGGGCGGAGATACGCAGTATTTT.

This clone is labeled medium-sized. The DNA of the CDR3 is TGTGCCAGCAGCTCCGAACTAGCTCAAAGAGGGCAGTTCTTC. It specifies CASSSELAQRGQFF. The chain carries TRBV6-2 or TRBV6-3 and TRBJ2-1; D perhaps matches TRBD2 (6 bases). Germline-derived CDR1 and CDR2 are MNHEY and SVGEGT. V lost 6 bases and J lost 12, with 21 bases in between. This CDR3 is built from 14 residues.

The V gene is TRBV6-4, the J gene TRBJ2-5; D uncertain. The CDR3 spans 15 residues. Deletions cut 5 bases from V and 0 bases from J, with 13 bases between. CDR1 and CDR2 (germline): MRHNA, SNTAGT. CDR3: CASSFPHSNQETQYF. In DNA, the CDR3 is TGTGCCAGCAGTTTTCCCCACAGTAACCAAGAGACCCAGTACTTC.

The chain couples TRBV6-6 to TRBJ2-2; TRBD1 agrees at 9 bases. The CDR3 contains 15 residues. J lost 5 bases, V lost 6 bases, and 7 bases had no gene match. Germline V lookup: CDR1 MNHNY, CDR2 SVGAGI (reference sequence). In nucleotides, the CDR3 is TGTGCCAGCAGCCAGGGACAGGGCATTACCGGGGAGCTGTTTTTT. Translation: CASSQGQGITGELFF.

DNA for the CDR3: TGTGCCAGTAGTATAGGGCAGCCAGAGGATGAGCAGTTCTTC. Protein product: CASSIGQPEDEQFF. The chain combines TRBV19 with TRBJ2-1; no clear D. The V and J ends lost 1 base and 8 bases respectively, with 12 bases between them. The CDR3 extends over 14 amino acids. Germline assignment: CDR1 LNHDA and CDR2 SQIVND (reference sequence).

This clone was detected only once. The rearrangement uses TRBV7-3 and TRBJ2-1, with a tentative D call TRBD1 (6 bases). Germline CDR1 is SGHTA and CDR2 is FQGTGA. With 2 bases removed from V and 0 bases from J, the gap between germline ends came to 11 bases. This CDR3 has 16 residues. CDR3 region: CASSLYRAASYNEQFF. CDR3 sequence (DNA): TGTGCCAGCAGCTTATACAGGGCAGCCTCCTACAATGAGCAGTTCTTC.

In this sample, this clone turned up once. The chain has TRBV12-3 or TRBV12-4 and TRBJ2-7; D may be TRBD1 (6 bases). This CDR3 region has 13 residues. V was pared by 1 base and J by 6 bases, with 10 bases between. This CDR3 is CASSLGQGTEQYF. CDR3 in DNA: TGTGCCAGCAGTTTAGGGCAGGGGACCGAGCAGTACTTC.

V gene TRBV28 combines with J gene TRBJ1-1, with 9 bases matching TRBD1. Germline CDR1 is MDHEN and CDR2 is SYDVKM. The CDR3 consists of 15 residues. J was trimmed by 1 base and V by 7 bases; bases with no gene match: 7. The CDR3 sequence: CASTNPGQGNTEAFF. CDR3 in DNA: TGTGCCAGCACCAACCCGGGACAGGGGAACACTGAAGCTTTCTTT.

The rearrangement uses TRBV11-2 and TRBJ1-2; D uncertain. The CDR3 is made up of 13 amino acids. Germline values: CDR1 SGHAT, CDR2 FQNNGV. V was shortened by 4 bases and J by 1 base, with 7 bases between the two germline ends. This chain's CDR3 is CASSSSRNYGYTF. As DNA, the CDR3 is TGTGCCAGCAGCTCGTCCCGTAACTATGGCTACACCTTC.

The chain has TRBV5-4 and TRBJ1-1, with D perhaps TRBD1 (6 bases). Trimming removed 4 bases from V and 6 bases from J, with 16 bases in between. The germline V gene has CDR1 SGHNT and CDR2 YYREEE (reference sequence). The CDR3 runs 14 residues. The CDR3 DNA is TGTGCCAGCAGCCCCGGGCAGGGGCGGGCTGAAGCTTTCTTT. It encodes CASSPGQGRAEAFF. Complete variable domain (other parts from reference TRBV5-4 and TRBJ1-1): ETGVTQSPTHLIKTRGQQVTLRCSSQSGHNTVSWYQQALGQGPQFIFQYYREEENGRGNFPPRFSGLQFPNYSSELNVNALELDDSALYLCASSPGQGRAEAFFGQGTRLTVV.